Sequencing of this TCR beta chain was carried out in a study of blood T cell repertoires in COVID-19. Study at large: There were acute and convalescent COVID-19 samples, and they came from the United States, Italy and Spain. The cDNA or gDNA used as material had been derived from T cells, B-cell-depleted T cells, or PBMCs.

Germline CDR1 SGHAT, CDR2 FQNNGV. This CDR3 spans 19 amino acids. Trimming pared 5 bases from V and 6 bases from J, leaving 28 bases between. As handled by the study authors: Nucleated cell counts were estimated from reference gene primer amplification. Method: immunoSEQ multiplex PCR; TCRdb's copy keeps in-frame clones and lacks some. From that table come the V and J calls and clone size; the DNA was used to work out D and trimming. The sample consists of some 670,000 clones, 75% to 90% of them appearing once. The clonotype comes from a woman aged 18-30 years with acute or convalescent COVID-19. The rearrangement links TRBV11-2 to TRBJ1-4, with D possibly TRBD1 on 5 matching bases. Sequenced: peripheral blood. Written as DNA, the CDR3 is TGTGCCAGCAGCCCGACCCTGGGGGGGGTCGCCCTGTTAGATGAAAAACTGTTTTTT. The encoded protein is CASSPTLGGVALLDEKLFF.